The rows below give T cell receptor beta chains drawn from one sample of a study of response to subunit inactivated influenza vaccine. Via MiXCR, TCRdb re-called the RT-PCR reads, giving one row per CDR3 protein. The data contain 500,000 to 600,000 distinct CDR3 sequences, approximately 7.7% of them singletons. Sequenced here: PBMCs from blood, sampled less than 25 months after vaccination. The source is a man aged 45 to 70 who received an inactivated influenza vaccine. Each CDR3 is given with its conserved first and last residue. D genes are given only for firm matches. The size field is filled for only some rows; it gives once, few, many or a size class.

>TRBV6-5|many|NA|TRBJ2-1
CASSYSISNEQFF
TGTGCCAGCAGTTACTCAATTAGCAATGAGCAGTTCTTC
>TRBV5-5|few|TRBD1|TRBJ1-4
CASSSAQGNNEKLFF
TGTGCCAGCAGCTCCGCACAGGGGAATAATGAAAAACTGTTTTTT
>TRBV5-6|few|NA|TRBJ1-4
CASSFSRPLEKLFF
TGTGCCAGCAGCTTTAGTAGGCCGCTTGAAAAACTGTTTTTT
>TRBV12-3/TRBV12-4|many|NA|TRBJ1-5
CATGGGNQPQHF
TGTGCCACCGGCGGCGGCAATCAGCCCCAGCATTTT
>TRBV7-6|many|NA|TRBJ1-3
CASSPQALPGNTIYF
TGTGCCAGCAGCCCCCAGGCCTTACCTGGAAACACCATATATTTT
>TRBV20-1|many|NA|TRBJ2-1
CSARSPHRAYNEQFF
TGCAGTGCTAGATCCCCACACAGGGCATACAATGAGCAGTTCTTC
>TRBV5-1|NA|TRBD2|TRBJ2-7
CASSAGTSGIPYEQYF
TGCGCCAGCAGCGCCGGTACTAGCGGGATACCCTACGAGCAGTACTTC
>TRBV20-1|NA|TRBD2|TRBJ2-1
CSARVRTSGGYEQFF
TGCAGTGCTAGAGTAAGGACTAGCGGGGGCTATGAGCAGTTCTTC
>TRBV7-9|few|TRBD1|TRBJ1-1
CASRSPGQLNTEAFF
TGTGCCAGCAGATCCCCGGGACAGCTGAACACTGAAGCTTTCTTT
>TRBV4-2|NA|NA|TRBJ2-1
CASSRDDSSYNERFF
TGTGCCAGCAGCCGGGACGACTCATCCTACAATGAGCGGTTCTTC
>TRBV6-1|few|TRBD1|TRBJ1-2
CASSPIQGESGYTF
TGTGCCAGCAGTCCCATACAGGGGGAGAGTGGCTACACCTTC
>TRBV7-9|NA|NA|TRBJ1-6
CASSLGPPREKDSPLHF
TGTGCCAGCAGCTTAGGCCCCCCCAGGGAGAAGGATTCACCCCTCCACTTT
>TRBV7-9|few|NA|TRBJ2-1
CASSSRLVGWTPEQFF
TGTGCCAGCAGCTCCAGACTAGTGGGATGGACCCCTGAGCAGTTCTTC
>TRBV5-1|many|NA|TRBJ1-1
CASSLEPSRTEAFF
TGCGCCAGCAGCTTGGAGCCTTCTCGGACTGAAGCTTTCTTT
>TRBV6-2/TRBV6-3|NA|TRBD1|TRBJ2-1
CASRTGGIHNEQFF
TGTGCCAGCAGAACAGGGGGTATTCACAATGAGCAGTTCTTC
>TRBV19|few|NA|TRBJ2-5
CASSTTIQETQYF
TGTGCCAGTAGTACTACAATTCAAGAGACCCAGTACTTC
>TRBV5-1|many|NA|TRBJ2-3
CASSSADTSTDTQYF
TGCGCCAGCAGTTCGGCGGACACTAGCACAGATACGCAGTATTTT
>TRBV28|few|NA|TRBJ2-7
CASARLHGEQYF
TGTGCCAGCGCTCGTCTCCACGGTGAGCAGTACTTC
>TRBV29-1|NA|NA|TRBJ1-1
CSVERALQVTEAFF
TGCAGCGTTGAAAGGGCCCTCCAGGTCACTGAAGCTTTCTTT
>TRBV3-1|few|NA|TRBJ2-5
CASSQTRIRETQYF
TGTGCCAGCAGCCAAACTAGGATACGGGAGACCCAGTACTTC
>TRBV27|few|TRBD1|TRBJ2-7
CASSARTGLSYEQYF
TGTGCCAGCAGTGCCCGGACAGGACTCTCCTACGAGCAGTACTTC
>TRBV20-1|NA|TRBD1|TRBJ1-2
CSASPGQGYGYTF
TGCAGTGCTAGCCCGGGACAGGGATATGGCTACACCTTC
>TRBV24-1|many|NA|TRBJ2-1
CATSDRGDYEQFF
TGTGCCACCAGTGACAGGGGAGACTATGAGCAGTTCTTC
>TRBV6-2/TRBV6-3|few|NA|TRBJ2-3
CASSYTRNTDTQYF
TGTGCCAGCAGTTACACCCGAAACACAGATACGCAGTATTTT
>TRBV20-1|once|NA|TRBJ2-3
CSARDQLGTDTQYF
TGCAGTGCTAGAGATCAATTGGGCACAGATACGCAGTATTTT
>TRBV20-1|few|TRBD2|TRBJ2-1
CSAKSGRGSYNEQFF
TGCAGTGCCAAAAGCGGGAGAGGGTCCTACAATGAGCAGTTCTTC
>TRBV20-1|few|TRBD1|TRBJ1-1
CSASGQGASWAEAFF
TGCAGTGCTAGCGGACAGGGGGCCTCATGGGCTGAAGCTTTCTTT
>TRBV12-3/TRBV12-4|few|NA|TRBJ2-7
CASTWGYRYEQYF
TGTGCCAGCACCTGGGGGTATAGGTACGAGCAGTACTTC
>TRBV13|few|NA|TRBJ2-2
CASSQSSGGRGTGELFF
TGTGCCAGCAGCCAAAGTTCCGGAGGTCGAGGAACCGGGGAGCTGTTTTTT
>TRBV20-1|NA|NA|TRBJ1-3
CSATTATGLAGNTIYF
TGCAGTGCTACAACAGCCACGGGACTCGCTGGAAACACCATATATTTT
>TRBV29-1|many|TRBD2|TRBJ2-7
CSVAPGGTYEQYF
TGCAGCGTTGCTCCGGGGGGAACCTACGAGCAGTACTTC
>TRBV19|few|TRBD1|TRBJ2-3
CASSIDGTVDTQYF
TGTGCCAGTAGTATAGACGGGACAGTAGATACGCAGTATTTT
>TRBV12-3/TRBV12-4|many|NA|TRBJ1-2
CASRPDGYGYTF
TGTGCCAGCAGACCCGACGGGTATGGCTACACCTTC
>TRBV4-3|few|TRBD1|TRBJ1-4
CASSQEGPGQGREKLFF
TGCGCCAGCAGCCAAGAAGGACCGGGACAGGGAAGAGAAAAACTGTTTTTT
>TRBV20-1|NA|TRBD2|TRBJ2-2
CSARGTSGSKGTGELFF
TGCAGTGCTAGAGGGACTAGCGGGAGTAAGGGAACCGGGGAGCTGTTTTTT
>TRBV21-1|NA|NA|TRBJ2-1
CASGLARCPYNEQFF
TGTGCCAGCGGCCTAGCTAGATGTCCCTACAATGAGCAGTTCTTC
>TRBV18|few|TRBD2|TRBJ2-3
CASSAGLAGNTQYF
TGTGCCAGCTCCGCTGGACTAGCGGGAAATACGCAGTATTTT
>TRBV3-1|few|NA|TRBJ2-4
CASSQGVQNIQYF
TGTGCCAGCAGCCAAGGAGTGCAGAACATTCAGTACTTC
>TRBV24-1|few|NA|TRBJ2-7
CATSADGQSTPYEQYF
TGTGCCACCAGTGCAGACGGACAGTCTACTCCCTACGAGCAGTACTTC
>TRBV12-3/TRBV12-4|few|NA|TRBJ1-6
CASSPPGHLGSPLHF
TGTGCCAGCAGTCCCCCGGGACATTTAGGTTCACCCCTCCACTTT
>TRBV20-1|many|TRBD2|TRBJ2-3
CSADRGADTQYF
TGCAGTGCTGACCGGGGGGCAGATACGCAGTATTTT
>TRBV6-5|NA|TRBD2|TRBJ2-2
CASSYLPTSGDTGELFF
TGTGCCAGCAGTTACCTCCCGACTAGCGGGGACACCGGGGAGCTGTTTTTT
>TRBV11-1|many|TRBD1|TRBJ1-2
CASSLIGTGPLLNYGYTF
TGTGCCAGCAGCCTTATCGGGACAGGCCCACTCCTTAACTATGGCTACACCTTC
>TRBV7-8|NA|NA|TRBJ2-7
CASSTPGTTLQYF
TGTGCCAGCAGCACCCCCGGGACGACTCTCCAGTACTTC
>TRBV3-1|few|TRBD2|TRBJ2-7
CASSQVGGGYPYEQYF
TGTGCCAGCAGCCAAGTAGGCGGGGGATACCCCTACGAGCAGTACTTC
>TRBV20-1|many|TRBD2|TRBJ2-5
CSAEGAGAYQETQYF
TGCAGTGCGGAAGGAGCGGGGGCGTACCAAGAGACCCAGTACTTC
>TRBV4-2|NA|NA|TRBJ1-2
CASSQDIRRGNYGYTF
TGTGCCAGCAGCCAAGATATACGCAGGGGTAACTATGGCTACACCTTC
>TRBV5-8|many|NA|TRBJ2-3
CASSLGVRNTDTQYF
TGTGCCAGCAGCTTGGGGGTCAGAAACACAGATACGCAGTATTTT
>TRBV4-3|many|TRBD2|TRBJ2-1
CASSQAGGSYNEQFF
TGCGCCAGCAGCCAAGCGGGGGGATCCTACAATGAGCAGTTCTTC
>TRBV4-1|many|NA|TRBJ1-4
CASREGGRGTTNEKLFF
TGCGCCAGCCGCGAGGGGGGCAGGGGCACAACTAATGAAAAACTGTTTTTT
>TRBV24-1|NA|TRBD1|TRBJ2-5
CATSEWGTGKETQYF
TGTGCCACCAGTGAATGGGGGACAGGGAAGGAGACCCAGTACTTC
>TRBV12-3/TRBV12-4|many|NA|TRBJ2-2
CASSLGVGGTGELFF
TGTGCCAGCAGTTTGGGGGTTGGGGGTACCGGGGAGCTGTTTTTT